The source of this T cell receptor beta chain is a study of T cell repertoires in cytomegalovirus infection. The wider study: It can be stated that public TCR beta signatures indicated CMV infection as well as a matching HLA type.

V shed 7 bases and J shed 4 bases, with 14 bases lying between them. Germline lookup yields CDR1 ENHRY and CDR2 SYGVKD. CDR3 length equals 14 residues. A few counts support this clonotype. Its antigen is unidentified. Findings of the study overall: Using cumulative public TCR beta family frequency, the authors identified those who carried CMV together with the relevant HLA.

One entry per CDR3 protein results from TCRdb running MiXCR on the reads. The sample records roughly 640,000 distinct CDR3 sequences, 24% being singletons. Sequencing input: CD8+ T cells from PBMCs. The sequence derives from a human donor in good health (CMV status not recorded). Some clones in this sample may be carry-over from other donors' samples. This chain uses TRBV10-3 with TRBJ2-1, with D hard to call. The CDR3 region has the DNA TGTGCCATCACCCCTACTCCCGAGTACAATGAGCAGTTCTTC. Translation gives CAITPTPEYNEQFF.